One T cell receptor (beta chain) is described in this entry. This may be a read error: a much more frequent sequence differs by one nucleotide. Other nucleotide sequences in the sample specify the same CDR3. The sample belongs to a study of blood T cell repertoires in COVID-19. TCRdb keeps only in-frame clones here, not all; method: immunoSEQ multiplex PCR. The data hold 100,000 to 150,000 clones, with approximately 90% observed a single time. V shed 5 bases and J shed 0 bases, with 8 bases lying between them. The CDR3 length is 14 residues. Per germline, CDR1 SEHNR and CDR2 FQNEAQ (reference sequence).

The rearrangement links TRBV7-9 to TRBJ1-5, with D tentatively TRBD1 (5 bases). Sequenced input: peripheral blood. This TCR was sampled from a man aged 55-75 years with COVID-19, enrolled during active disease. Written as DNA, the CDR3 is TGTGCCAGCAGCCCTACAGGTAGCAATCAGCCCCAGCATTTT. Translation: CASSPTGSNQPQHF.